The T cell receptor (beta chain) under discussion was sequenced for a study of regulatory T cells in long-lasting Graves disease. With iRepertoire HTBI primers and Arm-PCR of CDR3 regions, TCR beta libraries were built. TCRdb reprocessed the multiplex PCR reads via MiXCR and lists one record per CDR3 protein. The repertoire consists of 500,000 to 700,000 distinct CDR3 sequences, with roughly 15% occurring once and the leading ten covering about 17%. Time point reported: newly diagnosed GD, antithyroid drugs for less than 3 months. PBMC-derived RNA was used for the TCR library. With 6 bases clipped from V and 0 bases from J, the junction kept 12 bases outside the gene matches. This CDR3 is built from 17 residues. Germline-derived CDR1 and CDR2 are MNHEY and SMNVEV (reference sequence). This clonotype appeared many times. Separately, the same data were catalogued under a study of T cells in Graves' hyperthyroidism and ophthalmopathy. Turning to that study: During a first-round RT-PCR of the TCR CDR3, the HTBI primer set was used.

This chain uses TRBV27 with TRBJ2-3; TRBD2 matches at 7 bases. Here the sequenced sample was peripheral blood mononuclear cells (PBMCs), taken at new diagnosis, from a patient treated with antithyroid drugs. The sequence derives from a woman aged 25-40 years with Graves disease. The CDR3 nucleotides are TGTGCCAGCAGCAGAGGCACTAGCGCTTCTAGCACAGATACGCAGTATTTT. This translates into CASSRGTSASSTDTQYF.